The next 19 T cell receptor beta chains were all read from a single sample in a study of cytomegalovirus exposure and HLA in healthy donors. PCR used 60 Vbeta primers and 13 Jbeta primers. Measured with immunoSEQ multiplex PCR; TCRdb has only the in-frame clones, and not every one. In the table there are about 150,000 clones, around 79% of which are singletons. The specimen sequenced was PBMCs. Receptors originate from a human donor in good health.

The V call is TRBV10-1, the J call TRBJ1-1; no clear D. The CDR3 contains 13 residues. V lost 6 bases and J lost 0, with 8 bases in between. Germline values: CDR1 WNHNN, CDR2 SYGVQD (reference sequence). The chain's CDR3 is CASSVQMNTEAFF. CDR3 bases: TGCGCCAGCAGCGTACAGATGAACACTGAAGCTTTCTTT.

This clone was seen a few times. The chain combines TRBV18 with TRBJ1-6; the match to TRBD1 covers 10 bases. V trimming: 0 bases; J trimming: 11 bases; junction bases outside the gene matches: 10. In germline, CDR1 is KGHSH, CDR2 LQKENI. The CDR3 loop spans 17 amino acids. In nucleotides, the CDR3 is TGTGCCAGCTCACCACCGCTGGGGACAGGGGCAAATCCACCCCTCCACTTT. Its translation is CASSPPLGTGANPPLHF. Using reference TRBV18 and TRBJ1-6 for the parts outside the CDR3, the full variable domain is NAGVMQNPRHLVRRRGQEARLRCSPMKGHSHVYWYRQLPEEGLKFMVYLQKENIIDESGMPKERFSAEFPKEGPSILRIQQVVRGDSAAYFCASSPPLGTGANPPLHFGNGTRLTVT.

This clone occurred once. The V and J genes are TRBV9 and TRBJ1-1; TRBD1 aligns across 11 bases. The CDR3 covers 16 residues. V shed 3 bases and J 4 bases; nucleotides not matched to a gene: 8. Germline CDR1 reads SGDLS; CDR2 reads YYNGEE. Here the CDR3 DNA reads TGTGCCAGCAGCGGAAGGACAGGGGGCGGATTCACTGAAGCTTTCTTT. Translating gives CASSGRTGGGFTEAFF. The variable domain in full, completed from reference TRBV9 and TRBJ1-1, reads DSGVTQTPKHLITATGQRVTLRCSPRSGDLSVYWYQQSLDQGLQFLIQYYNGEERAKGNILERFSAQQFPDLHSELNLSSLELGDSALYFCASSGRTGGGFTEAFFGQGTRLTVV.

The V gene is TRBV5-4, the J gene TRBJ2-2, with 9 bases identical to TRBD1. Trimming at V came to 0 bases and at J to 4 bases, leaving 10 bases not matched to a gene. The V gene's germline CDR1 is SGHNT and CDR2 YYREEE (reference sequence). The CDR3 has 18 residues. The CDR3 nucleotides read TGTGCCAGCAGCTTGGCCGCGCCGGGACAGGGTTTCACCGGGGAGCTGTTTTTT. It is translated as CASSLAAPGQGFTGELFF.

V usage is TRBV7-9 and J usage is TRBJ2-7; weak D call: TRBD1 (5 bases). CDR3 length: 14 amino acids. Germline CDR1 and CDR2: SEHNR and FQNEAQ (reference sequence). The V end lost 1 base, the J end lost 2 bases, and 9 bases lay between the germline ends. In DNA form, the CDR3 reads TGTGCCAGCAGCTTAGAAGGGGTTACCTACGAGCAGTACTTC. It codes for CASSLEGVTYEQYF.

The V call is TRBV7-9, the J call TRBJ2-7; unclear D gene. This CDR3 has 13 residues. CDR1 is SEHNR and CDR2 is FQNEAQ in the germline V gene (reference sequence). V was trimmed by 5 bases and J by 0 bases, leaving 8 bases between them. The CDR3: CASSARSSYEQYF. CDR3 in DNA: TGTGCCAGCAGCGCAAGGAGCTCCTACGAGCAGTACTTC. The entire variable domain, with the rest obtained from reference TRBV7-9 and TRBJ2-7, is as follows: DTGVSQNPRHKITKRGQNVTFRCDPISEHNRLYWYRQTLGQGPEFLTYFQNEAQLEKSRLLSDRFSAERPKGSFSTLEIQRTEQGDSAMYLCASSARSSYEQYFGPGTRLTVT.

The gene calls are TRBV19 and TRBJ2-3, with D tentatively TRBD2 (6 bases). CDR1 and CDR2 from the germline V gene are LNHDA and SQIVND (reference sequence). The CDR3 has 15 residues. Deletions cut 3 bases from V and 2 bases from J, with 12 bases between. The CDR3 DNA sequence: TGTGCCAGTAGTATCGGGGGAGGTTACACAGATACGCAGTATTTT. It yields the protein CASSIGGGYTDTQYF.

This chain connects TRBV7-2 to TRBJ2-1; no definite D call. CDR1 SGHTA and CDR2 FQGNSA come from the germline V gene. V lost 3 bases and J 8 bases, leaving 11 bases between the germline ends. The CDR3 covers 13 residues. CDR3 region: CASSFIQRDEQFF. The CDR3 DNA reads TGTGCCAGCAGCTTTATTCAACGGGATGAGCAGTTCTTC. The entire variable domain, with the rest obtained from reference TRBV7-2 and TRBJ2-1, is as follows: GAGVSQSPSNKVTEKGKDVELRCDPISGHTALYWYRQSLGQGLEFLIYFQGNSAPDKSGLPSDRFSAERTGGSVSTLTIQRTQQEDSAVYLCASSFIQRDEQFFGPGTRLTVL.

This clone appeared a single time. The J gene is TRBJ2-3, the V gene TRBV2; D unclear. Germline V gene lookup returns CDR1 SNHLY and CDR2 FYNNEI. The CDR3 has 11 residues. V was trimmed by 4 bases and J by 4 bases, leaving 3 bases between them. The CDR3 sequence is CASSGPDTQYF. In DNA, the CDR3 is TGTGCCAGCAGTGGGCCAGATACGCAGTATTTT.

The rearrangement links TRBV7-8 to TRBJ2-6; D might be TRBD2 (5 bases). The CDR3 contains 15 residues. Germline values: CDR1 SGHVS, CDR2 FQNEAQ. Trimming removed 3 bases at V and 2 bases at J, with 8 bases between. CDR3 coding DNA: TGTGCCAGCAGCTTGGAGGCAACTGGGGCCAACGTCCTGACTTTC. Its protein is CASSLEATGANVLTF.

This clone occurred once. The J gene is TRBJ1-5, the V gene TRBV12-5, with D tentatively TRBD1 (6 bases). V was trimmed by 1 base and J by 1 base, leaving 11 bases between them. The germline V gene encodes CDR1 LGHNT and CDR2 FRNRAP. The CDR3 is 16 residues long. The chain's CDR3 is CASGLGTGSSNQPQHF. CDR3 bases: TGTGCTAGTGGTTTGGGTACAGGGTCCAGCAATCAGCCCCAGCATTTT.

As regards this clone: One end of the junction does not line up with germline, which may come from a read error. J is TRBJ2-7 and V is TRBV7-9, with TRBD2 matching over 11 bases. The CDR3 contains 15 residues. Germline values: CDR1 SEHNR, CDR2 FQNEAQ (reference sequence). The CDR3 sequence: CASSSFSGRAYEQYF. CDR3 in DNA: TGTGCCAGCAGCTCTTTTAGCGGGAGGGCCTATGAGCAGTACTTC.

The chain couples TRBV6-1 to TRBJ1-2; D is possibly TRBD1 (6 bases). The length of the CDR3 is 17 residues. V lost 2 bases to trimming and J lost 1 base, with 17 bases between them. Germline-derived CDR1 and CDR2 are MNHNS and SASEGT. CDR3 sequence reads: CASSERVKQGLNYGYTF. In DNA, the CDR3 is TGTGCCAGCAGTGAACGGGTTAAGCAGGGGCTTAACTATGGCTACACCTTC.

CDR3 nucleotide sequence: TGCGCCAGCAGCCCCAGGACTAGCGGGAGCGGGTACAATGAGCAGTTCTTC. It translates to CASSPRTSGSGYNEQFF. The genes are TRBV4-1 and TRBJ2-1; 13 bases are a match to TRBD2. Trimming took 4 bases from V and 4 from J; bases not matched to a gene: 7. The CDR3 consists of 17 residues. CDR1 is MGHRA and CDR2 is YSYEKL in the germline V gene.

V is TRBV11-2 and J is TRBJ2-1; 9 nucleotides line up with TRBD2. V shed 0 bases and J 6 bases; nucleotides not matched to a gene: 6. This CDR3 is 16 amino acids long. CDR1 is SGHAT and CDR2 is FQNNGV in the germline V gene. The CDR3 loop is CASSLDRLAVGNEQFF. In DNA, the CDR3 is TGTGCCAGCAGCTTAGATCGACTAGCGGTTGGCAATGAGCAGTTCTTC.

The chain has TRBV7-9 and TRBJ2-3; TRBD2 might be the D (5 bases). This CDR3 region has 13 residues. V was cut by 4 bases and J by 7 bases, with 12 bases left in between. Germline CDR1 is SEHNR and CDR2 is FQNEAQ (reference sequence). The CDR3 protein is CASSSTSSNTQYF. Written as DNA, the CDR3 is TGTGCCAGCAGCTCAACTAGTTCAAATACGCAGTATTTT.

This chain joins TRBV7-2 and TRBJ1-1, with D possibly being TRBD1 (6 bases). Trimming removed 1 base at V and 3 bases at J, with 12 bases between. Germline CDR1 SGHTA, CDR2 FQGNSA. This CDR3 is built from 15 residues. The CDR3: CASSLVAGAHTEAFF. The CDR3 nucleotides are TGTGCCAGCAGCTTAGTGGCAGGGGCGCACACTGAAGCTTTCTTT.

The chain couples TRBV7-2 to TRBJ2-7; 7 bases match TRBD1. Germline CDR1 reads SGHTA; CDR2 reads FQGNSA. The J segment lost 6 bases and the V segment lost 5 bases, leaving 4 bases of the junction unmatched. The CDR3 has 12 residues. CDR3 bases: TGTGCCAGCAGCGCGACAGGGATCGAGCAGTACTTC. Its protein product is CASSATGIEQYF.

The chain couples TRBV6-4 to TRBJ2-3; 8 bases align to TRBD2. With V trimmed by 2 bases and J by 6 bases, 4 bases remained unmatched. Germline V gene lookup returns CDR1 MRHNA and CDR2 SNTAGT. The CDR3 runs 14 residues. This chain's CDR3 is CASSDAGGADTQYF. CDR3 nucleotide sequence: TGTGCCAGCAGTGACGCGGGAGGAGCGGATACGCAGTATTTT.